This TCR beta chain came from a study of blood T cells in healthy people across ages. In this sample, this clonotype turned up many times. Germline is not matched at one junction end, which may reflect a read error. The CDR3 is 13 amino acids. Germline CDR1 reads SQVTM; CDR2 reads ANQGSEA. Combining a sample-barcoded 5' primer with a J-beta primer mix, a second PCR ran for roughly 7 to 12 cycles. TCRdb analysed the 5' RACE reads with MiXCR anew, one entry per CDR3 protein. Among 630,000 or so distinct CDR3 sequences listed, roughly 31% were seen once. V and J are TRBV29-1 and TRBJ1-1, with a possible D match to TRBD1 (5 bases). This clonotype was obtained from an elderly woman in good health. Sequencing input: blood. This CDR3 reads CSAEIRDNTEAFF. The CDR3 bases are TGCAGCGCTGAAATCAGGGATAACACTGAAGCTTTCTTT.